This TCR beta chain comes out of a study of T cells in Graves' hyperthyroidism and ophthalmopathy (dated by TCRdb to about 2019). The study in broad terms: Peripheral blood samples were taken at initial diagnosis, before any treatment was given. TCR V-J signatures able to tell the groups apart were searched for in a discovery cohort of some 97 patients, of whom roughly 42 had Graves' ophthalmopathy and around 58 had stable Graves' hyperthyroidism. Whether ophthalmopathy could be predicted prospectively was tested in an independent validation cohort made up of under 20 hyperthyroidism patients plus 17 patients who later progressed to ophthalmopathy. Following sampling, methimazole starting at 30 mg daily was given to hyperthyroidism patients, and high-dose intravenous methylprednisolone was given to ophthalmopathy patients. The approximately 90 discovery patients were randomly split 7:3 into training and test sets. In six Graves' hyperthyroidism patients, the study also compared T-cell repertoires from thyroid tissue with T-cell repertoires from blood. The paper describes TCR Vbeta CDR3 sequencing of 120 to 150 peripheral blood samples, made up of 43 ophthalmopathy patients, 70 to 80 hyperthyroidism patients and 17 progressor patients. General conclusions and limits of the study: Most expanded thyroid clonotypes (frequency above 0.001) were also detected in blood, suggesting blood repertoires may reflect thyroid immune responses. During validation, the model predicted progression to ophthalmopathy a median of approximately six months ahead of onset, with almost 71% sensitivity and 72.22% specificity. Ophthalmopathy was separated from stable hyperthyroidism by a 13 V-J signature model, with around 90% sensitivity and 81% to 83% specificity obtained in cross-validation and 80%/75% obtained in testing. Sample size was not statistically predetermined, and investigators were not blinded to group allocation.

The TCR beta CDR3 regions were amplified from the RNA transcripts. A first-round RT-PCR of the TCR CDR3 used the HTBI primer set with the Qiagen OneStep RT-PCR kit. A second multiplex PCR round built the libraries, followed by size selection and purification. Libraries were sequenced paired-end with 100 bp reads on an Illumina HiSeq2000. Per the original workflow: SOAPnuke was used to process the raw data, with reads discarded if the reads contained adapters or uncalled bases, had a mean Phred below 15, or lacked an exact constant-primer or identifier match. COPE v1.2.5 was used to merge the high-quality paired reads, and each unique nucleotide sequence was defined as a clonotype. Clonotypes were aligned to IMGT TRBV, TRBD and TRBJ reference segments using MiTCR v1.1. Only V-J combinations with frequency above 0.0001, covering 99% to 99.2% of repertoires, were analysed. The TCS score was defined as F50 (clonal expansion) divided by E x V (chaos), with BLOSUM62-based TCRdist calculated between CDR3 peptides within each V-J. Welch's t-statistics and random forest reduced roughly 500 V-J features to under 15, which were used in a naive Bayes classifier (R e1071). Thyroid-blood repertoire similarity was quantified with the Morisita-Horn index. TCRdb trimmed public reads at Q25 via fastp, called clones via MiXCR and kept in-frame beta chains. Identical CDR3 protein sequences are pooled into one entry, listed with their most common genes and DNA. Here the V and J calls rest on TCRdb's processing, not on the authors' analysis. The sample has some 800,000 distinct CDR3 sequences on record, 35% to 40% of them singletons. About 9% of the sample rests with the top ten.

A patient counted as having stable Graves' hyperthyroidism if no progression to ophthalmopathy occurred over 18 months of follow-up. Hyperthyroidism patients were newly diagnosed, with disease duration under 2 months, and aged 18 to 65 years. Patients with uncontrolled infections, other autoimmune diseases, pregnancy or lactation were excluded. Diagnoses were based on clinical symptoms, serum thyroxine and TRAb, thyroid ultrasound and orbital computed tomography. PBMCs were isolated from 8 to 10 ml of fresh peripheral blood by Ficoll-Paque density gradient centrifugation. Total RNA was extracted with Trizol reagent, and quality was checked on an Agilent 2100 Bioanalyzer. This clonotype was detected many times. Its antigen has not been determined. The sample holds no much larger clone one base away, and base qualities are not on file. V drops 4 bases and J drops 6 bases, leaving 11 bases in between. CDR1 and CDR2, per the germline V gene, are SGHRS and YFSETQ. Its CDR3 holds 13 amino acids, cysteine through phenylalanine. The CDR3 DNA has 39 bases and is translated from base 1.

The source is a man aged 18 to 29 with Graves' hyperthyroidism. The rearrangement joined TRBV5-1 to TRBJ1-5, with no confidently assigned D gene. Sequenced material: blood. The nucleotide sequence reads as follows: TGCGCCAGCAGCCACGGTGCCGGTCAGCCCCAGCATTTT. Its translation is CASSHGAGQPQHF.